The 2 T cell receptor beta chains presented below share a single source sample, sequenced in a study of blood T cell repertoires in COVID-19. The data were produced by immunoSEQ multiplex PCR, yet TCRdb's version contains in-frame clones alone and is incomplete. The profile covers under 200,000 clones, with more than 75% appearing a single time and about 5% taken by the ten largest. The sample consisted of peripheral blood. Every receptor here comes from a man aged 18 to 29 with COVID-19, enrolled during active disease.

The chain employs TRBV19 and TRBJ2-7; 7 bases align to TRBD1. The CDR3 length is 13 residues. Germline V gives CDR1 LNHDA, CDR2 SQIVND (reference sequence). V lost 3 bases and J lost 6; bases outside the gene matches: 5. The CDR3 DNA is TGTGCCAGTAGTATTACAGGGGTCGCCGAGCAGTACTTC. It specifies CASSITGVAEQYF.

Of note for this clone: A much larger clonotype is one base distant, so this may be a read error. The gene calls are TRBV5-8 and TRBJ1-1; D possibly corresponds to TRBD1 (6 bases). The V and J ends lost 0 bases and 3 bases respectively, with 6 bases between them. The germline V gene encodes CDR1 SGHTS and CDR2 YDEGEE. CDR3 size: 13 residues. Written as DNA, the CDR3 is TGTGCCAGCAGCTTGGACAGGGACACTGAAGCTTTCTTT. As protein: CASSLDRDTEAFF.